Sequencing of this T cell receptor beta chain was carried out in a study of T cells in Graves' hyperthyroidism and ophthalmopathy. Study observations and caveats: Blood also carried most thyroid clonotypes expanded above 0.001. Ophthalmopathy, as predicted by the model, came a median roughly 6.8 months after the prediction.

TCR beta CDR3 regions were amplified from RNA. TCR CDR3 regions were first amplified by RT-PCR with HTBI primers. Each CDR3 protein gets one entry after TCRdb re-called the multiplex PCR reads with MiXCR. The sample contains hundreds of thousands of distinct CDR3 sequences, roughly 17% of which appear only once. This clonotype was seen many times. Its antigen is as yet unknown. V lost 7 bases, J lost 8 bases, and 15 bases lay in between. Germline V gene data show CDR1 as SNHLY and CDR2 as FYNNEI. The CDR3 is 13 amino acids. The V gene is TRBV2, the J gene TRBJ2-1, with TRBD2 as a possible D gene (6 bases). The clonotype originates from a woman aged 18-29 years with Graves' hyperthyroidism. Sequencing was carried out using blood. The CDR3 loop is CASMPGLRDEQFF. Here the CDR3 DNA reads TGTGCCAGCATGCCGGGACTTCGAGATGAGCAGTTCTTC.